The 7 T cell receptor beta chains in this list originate from one sample, sequenced in a study of blood T cell repertoires in COVID-19. The method was immunoSEQ multiplex PCR; TCRdb's version includes in-frame clones alone and lacks a portion of them. The sample carries approximately 120,000 clones, around two thirds recorded once. The sample taken for sequencing was peripheral blood. These receptors were taken from a woman between 65 and 79 years old with acute or convalescent COVID-19.

This clone was seen more than once but under ten times. The chain uses TRBV4-1 and TRBJ2-2; 10 nucleotides line up with TRBD2. The germline V gene encodes CDR1 MGHRA and CDR2 YSYEKL. The CDR3 consists of 17 residues. Germline trimming cut 0 bases from V and 6 bases from J; bases unmatched to any gene: 7. The CDR3 loop reads CASSQDPLAGNSGELFF. As DNA, the CDR3 is TGCGCCAGCAGCCAAGACCCACTAGCGGGGAATTCCGGGGAGCTGTTTTTT.

This clone showed up many times. The chain couples TRBV7-8 to TRBJ1-2, with 8 nucleotides matching TRBD1. There are 18 residues in the CDR3. V shed 1 base, J shed 5 bases, and the junction held 15 bases outside the gene matches. CDR1 and CDR2 from the germline V gene are SGHVS and FQNEAQ. The CDR3 sequence is CASSLDPRTGTRRYGYTF. The CDR3 DNA sequence: TGTGCCAGCAGCTTAGACCCTAGGACAGGGACGAGGCGTTATGGCTACACCTTC. Full variable domain (rest looked up from reference TRBV7-8 and TRBJ1-2): GAGVSQSPRYKVAKRGQDVALRCDPISGHVSLFWYQQALGQGPEFLTYFQNEAQLDKSGLPSDRFFAERPEGSVSTLKIQRTQQEDSAVYLCASSLDPRTGTRRYGYTFGSGTRLTVV.

Of note for this clone: Its ends do not fully match the called genes, so a read error is possible. The rearrangement uses TRBV6-5 and TRBJ2-3; TRBD2 agrees at 10 bases. The CDR3 consists of 11 residues. Germline V gene lookup returns CDR1 MNHEY and CDR2 SVGAGI. The CDR3 coding sequence is TGTGCCAGCAGGGAGCGGGGGGGGGTCAGGTTT. Translating gives CASRERGGVRF.

The V call is TRBV11-2, the J call TRBJ2-3; D is possibly TRBD2 (6 bases). CDR1 SGHAT and CDR2 FQNNGV come from the germline V gene. Trimming removed 0 bases at V and 9 bases at J, with 13 bases between. The CDR3 covers 14 residues. CDR3 in amino acids: CASSLDRLVITQYF. Written as DNA, the CDR3 is TGTGCCAGCAGCTTAGATCGACTAGTCATAACGCAGTATTTT.

The genes are TRBV6-4 and TRBJ2-3, with D uncertain. V was cut by 0 bases and J by 1 base, with 11 bases left in between. The germline gives CDR1 MRHNA, CDR2 SNTAGT. The CDR3 sequence is 16 residues long. The CDR3 DNA reads as TGTGCCAGCAGTGACTCTTCGGGTTCGGGCACAGATACGCAGTATTTT. It codes for CASSDSSGSGTDTQYF.

The chain uses TRBV3-1 (or the pseudogene TRBV3-2) and TRBJ2-2; TRBD1 agrees at 7 bases. J gave up 5 bases and V 1 base, and 13 bases lay outside the gene matches. Per germline, CDR1 LGHDT and CDR2 YNNKEL (reference sequence). This CDR3 has 18 residues. The CDR3 DNA sequence: TGTGCCAGCAGCCAAGGGCACCCGGACAGGTCGTGGACCGGGGAGCTGTTTTTT. This gives the protein CASSQGHPDRSWTGELFF.

This rearrangement joins TRBV5-5 to TRBJ1-1; D unresolved. The CDR3 extends over 17 amino acids. The germline gives CDR1 SGHKS, CDR2 YYEKEE (reference sequence). V was clipped by 6 bases and J by 0 bases, with 21 bases between them. The CDR3 sequence is CASTLGPGSSMNTEAFF. The CDR3 nucleotides read TGTGCCAGCACCTTAGGCCCGGGGAGTTCCATGAACACTGAAGCTTTCTTT.